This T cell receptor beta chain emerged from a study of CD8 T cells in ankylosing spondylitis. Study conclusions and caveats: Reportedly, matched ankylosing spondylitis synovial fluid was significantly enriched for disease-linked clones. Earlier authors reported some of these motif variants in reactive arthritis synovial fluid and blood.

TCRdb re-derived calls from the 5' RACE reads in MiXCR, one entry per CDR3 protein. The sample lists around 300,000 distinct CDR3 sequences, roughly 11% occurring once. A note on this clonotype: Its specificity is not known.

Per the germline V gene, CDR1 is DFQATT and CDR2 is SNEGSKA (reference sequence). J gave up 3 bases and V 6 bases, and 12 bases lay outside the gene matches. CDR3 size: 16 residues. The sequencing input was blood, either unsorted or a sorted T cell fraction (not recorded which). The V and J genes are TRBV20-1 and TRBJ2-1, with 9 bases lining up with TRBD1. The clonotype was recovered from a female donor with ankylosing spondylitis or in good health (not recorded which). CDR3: CSAPNRGQGSYNEQFF. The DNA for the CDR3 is TGCAGTGCACCAAATCGGGGACAGGGAAGCTACAATGAGCAGTTCTTC.